This T cell receptor beta chain was profiled in a study of cytomegalovirus exposure and HLA in healthy donors. Study-level findings and limits: Solely CMV serostatus was available to characterize immune exposure. From TCR beta sequences, most subjects' HLA-A and HLA-B alleles were reportedly predicted accurately.

With respect to this clone: The antigen remains undetermined.

Germline V gene lookup returns CDR1 MNHEY and CDR2 SVGAGI. The CDR3 covers 15 residues. Unmatched junction bases numbered 10, after V lost 6 bases and J lost 5 bases. In the PCR, 60 Vbeta and 13 Jbeta primers were used. Repertoires were generated with immunoSEQ multiplex PCR, while TCRdb's copy carries only in-frame clones and drops some. Here the sample spans approximately 110,000 clones, approximately 80% being singletons. The source is a woman aged 35 to 49 in good health and CMV-seropositive. Input material: PBMCs. The chain joins TRBV6-5 to TRBJ2-1, with 7 bases matching TRBD1. The CDR3 is CASSRRGQPNNEQFF. CDR3 bases: TGTGCCAGCAGCCGCCGGGGACAGCCTAACAATGAGCAGTTCTTC.